Presented here are 13 T cell receptor beta chains from one specimen sequenced in a study of shared clonotypes between healthy human individuals. Method: immunoSEQ multiplex PCR; TCRdb's copy keeps in-frame clones and lacks some. Of about 2,200,000 clones in the sample, more than 85% were seen once. Terminally differentiated effector memory CD45RA+ cells were left out of the naive CD8 fraction, which was CD45RO-negative and positively selected for CCR7. The sample taken for sequencing was naive CD8+ T cells from PBMCs. The receptor set was obtained from a man aged 18 to 30 in good health. Some clones in this sample may be carry-over from other donors' samples.

V is TRBV7-9 and J is TRBJ2-7; 9 positions agree with TRBD2. The CDR3 has 17 amino acids. With 1 base clipped from V and 3 bases from J, the junction kept 10 bases outside the gene matches. From germline, CDR1 is SEHNR and CDR2 FQNEAQ (reference sequence). The CDR3 loop reads CASSLELASGMFYEQYF. The CDR3 DNA sequence: TGTGCCAGCAGCTTAGAGTTGGCTAGCGGGATGTTCTACGAGCAGTACTTC.

The rearrangement joins TRBV4-1 to TRBJ2-3, with 14 bases matching TRBD2. The CDR3 runs to 17 residues. Trimming took 4 bases from V and 5 from J; bases not matched to a gene: 8. Germline V gene sequence: CDR1 MGHRA, CDR2 YSYEKL. CDR3 amino acids: CASSPRLAGGPVDTQYF. In DNA, the CDR3 is TGCGCCAGCAGCCCTAGACTAGCGGGAGGGCCAGTAGATACGCAGTATTTT.

This clone showed up just once. The chain uses TRBV27 and TRBJ2-7; TRBD2 aligns across 14 bases. The CDR3 consists of 14 residues. V gave up 6 bases and J gave up 6 bases; unmatched junction bases: 4. The germline gives CDR1 MNHEY, CDR2 SMNVEV (reference sequence). In nucleotides, the CDR3 is TGTGCCAGCAGATCCGGGACTAGCGGGAGCGAGCAGTACTTC. Its translation is CASRSGTSGSEQYF.

V is TRBV6-5 and J is TRBJ1-4; maybe TRBD1 (5 bases). CDR3 length: 14 residues. Germline V gene lookup returns CDR1 MNHEY and CDR2 SVGAGI. With 4 bases removed from V and 8 bases from J, the gap between germline ends came to 14 bases. CDR3: CASSSGGFWEKLFF. The CDR3 DNA reads TGTGCCAGCAGTTCCGGGGGTTTTTGGGAAAAACTGTTTTTT.

A word on this clone: Within the sample, other DNA sequences also encode this same CDR3. The rearrangement links TRBV7-9 to TRBJ2-7; D call uncertain. V lost 5 bases and J 0 bases, leaving 11 bases between the germline ends. Germline V CDR1 and CDR2: SEHNR, FQNEAQ (reference sequence). The CDR3 length is 14 residues. This chain's CDR3 is CASSLDRSSYEQYF. The DNA for the CDR3 is TGTGCCAGCAGCCTAGACCGTAGCTCCTACGAGCAGTACTTC. Drawing the rest from reference TRBV7-9 and TRBJ2-7, the complete variable domain is DTGVSQNPRHKITKRGQNVTFRCDPISEHNRLYWYRQTLGQGPEFLTYFQNEAQLEKSRLLSDRFSAERPKGSFSTLEIQRTEQGDSAMYLCASSLDRSSYEQYFGPGTRLTVT.

The rearrangement joins TRBV9 to TRBJ2-3; no clear D gene. The CDR3 contains 15 residues. The germline V and J ends were trimmed by 0 bases and 6 bases, with 14 bases remaining between them. Germline CDR1 SGDLS, CDR2 YYNGEE. CDR3 sequence reads: CASSVDGGILDTQYF. CDR3 coding DNA: TGTGCCAGCAGCGTAGACGGTGGGATTCTCGATACGCAGTATTTT.

The rearrangement links TRBV27 to TRBJ2-1; D unresolved. The germline CDR1 and CDR2 sequences are MNHEY and SMNVEV (reference sequence). The CDR3 spans 15 residues. Trimming removed 8 bases from V and 8 bases from J, with 22 bases in between. For the CDR3, the DNA is TGTGCCAGCGCCGTCGTCGTTGTAGGGTTGGATGAGCAGTTCTTC. It codes for CASAVVVVGLDEQFF.

The rearrangement links TRBV6-5 to TRBJ2-1; D may correspond to TRBD1 or TRBD2 (5 bases each). The CDR3 has 14 residues. The V and J ends lost 4 bases and 9 bases respectively, with 16 bases between them. Germline lookup yields CDR1 MNHEY and CDR2 SVGAGI. CDR3 protein: CASSSDRGRLEQFF. The CDR3 DNA is TGTGCCAGCAGTTCCGACCGGGGCCGCCTTGAGCAGTTCTTC.

This clone was seen once. This chain links TRBV27 with TRBJ2-7; 7 bases are a match to TRBD2. V lost 0 bases and J lost 5; bases outside the gene matches: 7. Germline V gene lookup returns CDR1 MNHEY and CDR2 SMNVEV (reference sequence). This CDR3 has 15 amino acids. As DNA, the CDR3 is TGTGCCAGCAGTTTATCGGCGGGGGTCCCCCACGAGCAGTACTTC. This sequence encodes CASSLSAGVPHEQYF.

This clone was detected only once. The chain employs TRBV4-1 and TRBJ2-7; D gene ambiguous. Germline CDR1 MGHRA, CDR2 YSYEKL. CDR3 length: 18 residues. Between the trimmed V and J ends, which lost 0 bases and 5 bases, there was a span of 23 bases. The CDR3 bases are TGCGCCAGCAGCCAAGAGCCCCCCGGTTGGAAGTATAGTCACGAGCAGTACTTC. This encodes CASSQEPPGWKYSHEQYF.

On this clone itself: Different DNA sequences within this sample yield the same CDR3. The chain recombines TRBV27 with TRBJ1-2; 7 positions match TRBD1. The CDR3 is made up of 15 amino acids. Germline V CDR1 and CDR2: MNHEY, SMNVEV (reference sequence). With 6 bases clipped from V and 1 base from J, the junction kept 8 bases outside the gene matches. The CDR3 DNA reads TGTGCCAGCAGCACAAGGACAGGCGGTAACTATGGCTACACCTTC. Its translation: CASSTRTGGNYGYTF.

J is TRBJ1-2 and V is TRBV15; 10 nucleotides align to TRBD1. This CDR3 is 15 amino acids long. J gave up 7 bases and V 4 bases, and 9 bases lay outside the gene matches. The V gene's germline CDR1 is LNHNV and CDR2 YYDKDF (reference sequence). The CDR3 reads CATSTPTTGGIGYTF. DNA for the CDR3: TGTGCCACCAGCACCCCAACGACAGGGGGCATTGGCTACACCTTC. Full variable domain (outside the CDR3, taken from reference TRBV15 and TRBJ1-2): DAMVIQNPRYQVTQFGKPVTLSCSQTLNHNVMYWYQQKSSQAPKLLFHYYDKDFNNEADTPDNFQSRRPNTSFCFLDIRSPGLGDTAMYLCATSTPTTGGIGYTFGSGTRLTVV.

The chain joins TRBV7-8 to TRBJ2-1; D uncertain. V lost 6 bases and J lost 7, with 10 bases in between. The CDR3 is 12 amino acids. Germline assignment: CDR1 SGHVS and CDR2 FQNEAQ. The CDR3 nucleotides are TGTGCCAGCAGTCTTACCGGGAATGAGCAGTTCTTC. Encoded protein: CASSLTGNEQFF.